This T cell receptor beta chain was obtained from a study of human T cells and chemical hapten exposure. Study at large: Slight volume differences across pooled libraries mainly accounted for varying per-sample TCR yields. Overall study results and limits: The number of TCRs over 1 in 1000 frequency stayed unchanged after DPC.

Only a few counts were recorded for this clonotype. Antigen: not known. The study used a library that attached unique molecular identifiers to individual cDNA molecules. Authors' data handling: A typical sample had 75,000 to 100,000 TCRs, with roughly 23,224 to 700,000 overall. TCRdb passed the RACE reads through MiXCR, listing each CDR3 protein once. The V and J calls come from TCRdb's annotation, not from the publication. This table has 80,000 to 100,000 distinct CDR3 sequences, about 10% appearing once. Time point: healthy volunteer bleed at 2 weeks. Total RNA came from unfractionated whole blood. The clonotype was recovered from a female donor in good health. Some clones in this sample may be carry-over from other donors' samples. Sample: whole blood.

The CDR3 DNA reads as TGTGCCAGCAGCTCAGGTTTAGCGTCATACAATGAGCAGTTCTTC. It yields the protein CASSSGLASYNEQFF. The chain links TRBV5-6 to TRBJ2-1; D might be TRBD2 (5 bases). This CDR3 spans 15 amino acids. V lost 3 bases, J lost 4 bases, and 14 bases lay in between. Germline V CDR1 and CDR2: SGHDT, YYEEEE. Variable domain in full (rest from reference TRBV5-6 and TRBJ2-1): DAGVTQSPTHLIKTRGQQVTLRCSPKSGHDTVSWYQQALGQGPQFIFQYYEEEERQRGNFPDRFSGHQFPNYSSELNVNALLLGDSALYLCASSSGLASYNEQFFGPGTRLTVL.